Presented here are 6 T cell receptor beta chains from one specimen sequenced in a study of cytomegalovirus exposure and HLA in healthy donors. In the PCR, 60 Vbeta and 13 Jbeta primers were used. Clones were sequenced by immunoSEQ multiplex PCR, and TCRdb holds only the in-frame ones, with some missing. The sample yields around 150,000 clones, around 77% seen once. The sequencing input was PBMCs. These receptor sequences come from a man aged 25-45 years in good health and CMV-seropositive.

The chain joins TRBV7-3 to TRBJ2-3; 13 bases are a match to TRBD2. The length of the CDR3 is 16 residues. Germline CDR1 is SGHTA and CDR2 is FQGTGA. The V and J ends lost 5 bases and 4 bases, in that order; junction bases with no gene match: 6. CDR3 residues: CASSTGLAGVSDTQYF. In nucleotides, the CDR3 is TGTGCCAGCAGCACTGGACTAGCGGGGGTTTCAGATACGCAGTATTTT.

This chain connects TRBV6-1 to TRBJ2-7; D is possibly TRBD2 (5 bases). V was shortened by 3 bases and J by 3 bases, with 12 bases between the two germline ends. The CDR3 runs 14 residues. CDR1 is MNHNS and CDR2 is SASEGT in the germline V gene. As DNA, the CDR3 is TGTGCCAGCAGTGACTTCACGGGGTTCTACGAGCAGTACTTC. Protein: CASSDFTGFYEQYF.

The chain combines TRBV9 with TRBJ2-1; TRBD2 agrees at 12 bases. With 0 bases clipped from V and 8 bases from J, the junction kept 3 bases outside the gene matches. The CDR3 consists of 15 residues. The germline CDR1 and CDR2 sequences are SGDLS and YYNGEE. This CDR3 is CASSVAASGGDEQFF. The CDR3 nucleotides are TGTGCCAGCAGCGTAGCGGCTAGCGGGGGGGATGAGCAGTTCTTC.

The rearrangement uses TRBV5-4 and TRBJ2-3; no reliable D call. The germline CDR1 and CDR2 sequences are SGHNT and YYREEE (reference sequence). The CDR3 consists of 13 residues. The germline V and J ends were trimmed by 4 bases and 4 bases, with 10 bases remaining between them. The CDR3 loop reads CASSVPPADTQYF. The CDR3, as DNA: TGTGCCAGCAGCGTCCCTCCTGCAGATACGCAGTATTTT.

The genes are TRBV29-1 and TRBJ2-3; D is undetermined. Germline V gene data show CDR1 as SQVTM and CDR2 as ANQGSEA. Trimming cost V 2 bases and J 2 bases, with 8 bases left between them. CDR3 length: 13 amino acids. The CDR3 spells CSVETQVTDTQYF. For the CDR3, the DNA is TGCAGCGTTGAAACTCAGGTCACAGATACGCAGTATTTT.

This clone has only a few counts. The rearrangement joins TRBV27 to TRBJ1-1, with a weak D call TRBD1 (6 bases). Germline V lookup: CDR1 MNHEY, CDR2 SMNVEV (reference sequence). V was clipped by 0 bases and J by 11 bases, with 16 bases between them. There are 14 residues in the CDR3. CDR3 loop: CASSLSKGHPSAFF. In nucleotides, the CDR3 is TGTGCCAGCAGTTTATCGAAGGGACACCCGTCTGCTTTCTTT.